This T cell receptor beta chain was sequenced during a study of CD8 T cells in ankylosing spondylitis. Study observations and caveats: The study identified a TCR beta motif of roughly eight highly homologous variants that appeared characteristic of ankylosing spondylitis blood. Reportedly, disease-linked clones are significantly enriched in ankylosing spondylitis patients' matched synovial fluid.

This clonotype was found many times. The antigen remains undetermined. Quantitative 5'-RACE with molecular barcodes was used to make the TCR beta libraries. TCRdb used MiXCR to reprocess the 5' RACE reads, holding one entry per CDR3 protein. The repertoire holds 450,000 to 550,000 distinct CDR3 sequences, with about 5.7% as singletons. The CDR3 consists of 13 residues. The V gene lost 2 bases and the J gene lost 3 bases, with 7 bases spanning the gap. The germline gives CDR1 MNHEY, CDR2 SVGAGI. Sequenced sample: blood, either unsorted or a sorted T cell fraction (not recorded which). The clonotype comes from a male donor with ankylosing spondylitis. This sequence joins TRBV6-5 and TRBJ1-1; D not certain. The CDR3 DNA reads TGTGCCAGCAGTTACAATCGATACACTGAAGCTTTCTTT. Translated, it gives CASSYNRYTEAFF.